This T cell receptor (beta chain) emerged from a study of T cells in Graves' hyperthyroidism and ophthalmopathy. This CDR3 is 12 amino acids long. Germline V gene lookup returns CDR1 DFQATT and CDR2 SNEGSKA (reference sequence). TCR beta CDR3 regions were amplified from RNA transcripts. RT-PCR in the first round (using the HTBI primer set) targeted the TCR CDR3. From the multiplex PCR reads, TCRdb called clonotypes with MiXCR, one entry per CDR3 protein. The table shows around 97,000 distinct CDR3 sequences, with 45% to 50% occurring only once. V and J are TRBV20-1 and TRBJ1-5; TRBD1 is a possible D gene (6 bases). Sequenced input: blood. The TCR comes from a middle-aged man with Graves' hyperthyroidism. The CDR3 loop reads CSLGAGEQPQHF. CDR3 nucleotides: TGCAGCCTGGGGGCAGGGGAACAGCCCCAGCATTTT.